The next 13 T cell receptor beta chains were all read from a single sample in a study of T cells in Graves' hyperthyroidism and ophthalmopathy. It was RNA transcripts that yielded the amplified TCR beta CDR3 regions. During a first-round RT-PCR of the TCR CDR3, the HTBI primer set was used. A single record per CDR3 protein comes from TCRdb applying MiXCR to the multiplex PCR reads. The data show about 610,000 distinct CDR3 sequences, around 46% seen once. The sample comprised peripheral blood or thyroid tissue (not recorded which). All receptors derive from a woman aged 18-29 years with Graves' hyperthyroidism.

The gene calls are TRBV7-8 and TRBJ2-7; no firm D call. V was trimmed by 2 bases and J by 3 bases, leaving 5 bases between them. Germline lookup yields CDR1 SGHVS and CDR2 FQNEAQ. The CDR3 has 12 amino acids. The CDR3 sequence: CASSLPRYEQYF. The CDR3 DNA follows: TGTGCCAGCAGCTTACCCCGCTACGAGCAGTACTTC.

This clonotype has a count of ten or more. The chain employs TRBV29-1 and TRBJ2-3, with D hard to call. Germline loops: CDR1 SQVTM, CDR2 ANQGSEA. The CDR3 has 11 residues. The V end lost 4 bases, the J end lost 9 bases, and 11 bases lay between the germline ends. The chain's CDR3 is CSVAPMGTQYF. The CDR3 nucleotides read TGCAGCGTTGCCCCCATGGGGACGCAGTATTTT.

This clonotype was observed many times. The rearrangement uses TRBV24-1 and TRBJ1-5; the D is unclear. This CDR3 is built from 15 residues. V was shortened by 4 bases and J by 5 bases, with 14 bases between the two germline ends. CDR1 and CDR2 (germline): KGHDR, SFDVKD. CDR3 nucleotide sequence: TGTGCCACCAGTGACTCGGGTTCTGGAGATCAGCCCCAGCATTTT. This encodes CATSDSGSGDQPQHF.

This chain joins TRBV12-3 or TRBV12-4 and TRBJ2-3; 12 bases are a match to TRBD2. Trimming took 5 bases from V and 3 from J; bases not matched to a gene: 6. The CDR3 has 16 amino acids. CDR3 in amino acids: CASSPRTSGTTDTQYF. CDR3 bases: TGTGCCAGCAGTCCCAGGACTAGCGGGACGACAGATACGCAGTATTTT.

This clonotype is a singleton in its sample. The CDR3 DNA follows: TGTGCCAGCTCACCCCCCGAGGAGAAGGGGGAAAAGACAACTAATGAAAAACTGTTTTTT. This translates into CASSPPEEKGEKTTNEKLFF. The chain is built from TRBV7-2 and TRBJ1-4; D is perhaps TRBD1 (6 bases). Trimming cost V 8 bases and J 0 bases, with 28 bases left between them. The CDR3 length is 20 residues. Germline V CDR1 and CDR2: SGHTA, FQGNSA.

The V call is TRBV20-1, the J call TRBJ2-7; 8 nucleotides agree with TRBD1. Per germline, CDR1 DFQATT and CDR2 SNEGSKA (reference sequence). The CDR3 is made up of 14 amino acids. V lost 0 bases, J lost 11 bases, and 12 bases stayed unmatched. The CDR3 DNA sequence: TGCAGTGCTAGAGACCTTCCTGGACAGGGAGGCAAGTACTTC. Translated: CSARDLPGQGGKYF.

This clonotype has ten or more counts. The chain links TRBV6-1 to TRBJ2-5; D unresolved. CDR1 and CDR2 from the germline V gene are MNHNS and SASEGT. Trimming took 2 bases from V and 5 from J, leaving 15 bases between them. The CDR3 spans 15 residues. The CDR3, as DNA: TGTGCCAGCAGTGAATCCAGTTGGGGTGTGGAGACCCAGTACTTC. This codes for CASSESSWGVETQYF.

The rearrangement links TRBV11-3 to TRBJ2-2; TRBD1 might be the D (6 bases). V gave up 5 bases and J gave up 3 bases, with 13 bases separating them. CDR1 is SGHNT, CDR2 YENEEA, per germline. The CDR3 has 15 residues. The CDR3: CASSQGHGYTGELFF. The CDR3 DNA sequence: TGTGCCAGCAGCCAGGGGCACGGCTACACCGGGGAGCTGTTTTTT.

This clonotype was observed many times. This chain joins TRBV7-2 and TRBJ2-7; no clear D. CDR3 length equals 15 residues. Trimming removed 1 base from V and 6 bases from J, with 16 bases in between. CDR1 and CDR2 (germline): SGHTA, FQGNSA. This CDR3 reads CASSLVPGGSLEQYF. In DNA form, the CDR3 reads TGTGCCAGCAGCTTAGTTCCAGGCGGTAGCCTCGAGCAGTACTTC.

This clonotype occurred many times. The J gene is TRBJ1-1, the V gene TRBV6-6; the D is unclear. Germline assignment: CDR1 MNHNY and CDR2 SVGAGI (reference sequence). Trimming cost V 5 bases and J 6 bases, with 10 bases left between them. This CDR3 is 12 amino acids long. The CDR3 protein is CASSPPDPEAFF. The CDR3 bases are TGTGCCAGCAGTCCACCGGACCCTGAAGCTTTCTTT.

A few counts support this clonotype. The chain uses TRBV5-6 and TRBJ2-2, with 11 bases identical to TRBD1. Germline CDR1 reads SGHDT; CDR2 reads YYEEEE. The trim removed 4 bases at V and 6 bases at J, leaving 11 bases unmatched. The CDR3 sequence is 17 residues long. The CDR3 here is CASSVLRTGGVAGELFF. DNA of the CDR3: TGTGCCAGCAGCGTGCTACGGACAGGGGGCGTCGCCGGGGAGCTGTTTTTT.

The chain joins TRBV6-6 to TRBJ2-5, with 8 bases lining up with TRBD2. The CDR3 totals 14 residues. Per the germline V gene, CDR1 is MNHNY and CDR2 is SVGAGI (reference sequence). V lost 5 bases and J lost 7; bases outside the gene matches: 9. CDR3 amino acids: CASSGASGSGTQYF. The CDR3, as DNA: TGTGCCAGCAGTGGGGCTAGCGGGTCGGGGACCCAGTACTTC.

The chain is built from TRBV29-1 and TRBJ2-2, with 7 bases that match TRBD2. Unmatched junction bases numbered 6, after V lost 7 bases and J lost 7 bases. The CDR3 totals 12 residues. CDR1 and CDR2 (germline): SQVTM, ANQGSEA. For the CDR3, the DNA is TGCAGCGCCGTGGGGGGGAACGGGGAGCTGTTTTTT. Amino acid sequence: CSAVGGNGELFF.